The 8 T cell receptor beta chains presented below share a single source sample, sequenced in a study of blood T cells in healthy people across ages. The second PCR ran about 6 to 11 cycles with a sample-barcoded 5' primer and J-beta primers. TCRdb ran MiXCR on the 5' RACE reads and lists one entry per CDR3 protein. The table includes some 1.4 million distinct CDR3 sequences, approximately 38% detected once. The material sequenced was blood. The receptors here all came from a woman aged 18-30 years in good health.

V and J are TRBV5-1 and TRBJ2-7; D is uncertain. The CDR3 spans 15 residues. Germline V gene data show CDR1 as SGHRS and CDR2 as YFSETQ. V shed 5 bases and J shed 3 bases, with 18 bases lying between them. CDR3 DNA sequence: TGCGCCAGCAGGTTCAATACAGAGACGATCTACGAGCAGTACTTC. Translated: CASRFNTETIYEQYF. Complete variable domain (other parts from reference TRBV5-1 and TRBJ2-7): KAGVTQTPRYLIKTRGQQVTLSCSPISGHRSVSWYQQTPGQGLQFLFEYFSETQRNKGNFPGRFSGRQFSNSRSEMNVSTLELGDSALYLCASRFNTETIYEQYFGPGTRLTVT.

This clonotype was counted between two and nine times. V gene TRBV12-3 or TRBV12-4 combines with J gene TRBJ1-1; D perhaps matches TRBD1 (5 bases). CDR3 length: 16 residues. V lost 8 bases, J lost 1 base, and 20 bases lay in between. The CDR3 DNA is TGTGCCAGCCTTACCCAGGCAGGGACGGGGAACACTGAAGCTTTCTTT. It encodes CASLTQAGTGNTEAFF.

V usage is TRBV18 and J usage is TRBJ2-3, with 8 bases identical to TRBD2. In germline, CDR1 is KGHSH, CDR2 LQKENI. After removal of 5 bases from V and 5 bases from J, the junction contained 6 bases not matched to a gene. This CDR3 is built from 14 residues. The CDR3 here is CASSGGLAQDTQYF. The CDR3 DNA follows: TGTGCCAGCTCAGGAGGACTAGCCCAAGATACGCAGTATTTT.

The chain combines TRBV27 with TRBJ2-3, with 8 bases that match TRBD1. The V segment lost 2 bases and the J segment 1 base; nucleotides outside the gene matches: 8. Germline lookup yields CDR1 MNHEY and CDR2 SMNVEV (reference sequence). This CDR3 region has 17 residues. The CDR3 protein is CASSLDYDRGRTDTQYF. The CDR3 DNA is TGTGCCAGCAGTTTAGATTATGACAGGGGACGCACAGATACGCAGTATTTT.

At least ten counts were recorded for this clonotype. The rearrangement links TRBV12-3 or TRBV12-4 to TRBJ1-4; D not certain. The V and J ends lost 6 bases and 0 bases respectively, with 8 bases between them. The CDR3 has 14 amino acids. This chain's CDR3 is CASSIRATNEKLFF. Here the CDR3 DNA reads TGTGCCAGCAGCATCAGAGCAACTAATGAAAAACTGTTTTTT.

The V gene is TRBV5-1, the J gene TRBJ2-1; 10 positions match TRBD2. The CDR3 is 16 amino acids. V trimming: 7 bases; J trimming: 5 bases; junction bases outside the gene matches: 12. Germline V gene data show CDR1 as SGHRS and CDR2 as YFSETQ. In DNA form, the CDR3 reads TGCGCCAGCCGAGTCAAAAGCGGGAGGGGCCACAATGAGCAGTTCTTC. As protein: CASRVKSGRGHNEQFF.

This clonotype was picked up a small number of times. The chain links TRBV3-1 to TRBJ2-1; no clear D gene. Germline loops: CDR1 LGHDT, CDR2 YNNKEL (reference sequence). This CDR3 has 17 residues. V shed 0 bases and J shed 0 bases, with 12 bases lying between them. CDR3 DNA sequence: TGTGCCAGCAGCCAAGATCATCCCGTATCCTCCTACAATGAGCAGTTCTTC. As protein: CASSQDHPVSSYNEQFF.

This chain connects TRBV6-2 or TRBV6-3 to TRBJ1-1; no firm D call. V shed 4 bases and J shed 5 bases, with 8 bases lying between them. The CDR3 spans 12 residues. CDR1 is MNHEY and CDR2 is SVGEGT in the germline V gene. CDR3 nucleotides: TGTGCCAGCAGTTTTCTTCGGACTGAAGCTTTCTTT. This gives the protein CASSFLRTEAFF.